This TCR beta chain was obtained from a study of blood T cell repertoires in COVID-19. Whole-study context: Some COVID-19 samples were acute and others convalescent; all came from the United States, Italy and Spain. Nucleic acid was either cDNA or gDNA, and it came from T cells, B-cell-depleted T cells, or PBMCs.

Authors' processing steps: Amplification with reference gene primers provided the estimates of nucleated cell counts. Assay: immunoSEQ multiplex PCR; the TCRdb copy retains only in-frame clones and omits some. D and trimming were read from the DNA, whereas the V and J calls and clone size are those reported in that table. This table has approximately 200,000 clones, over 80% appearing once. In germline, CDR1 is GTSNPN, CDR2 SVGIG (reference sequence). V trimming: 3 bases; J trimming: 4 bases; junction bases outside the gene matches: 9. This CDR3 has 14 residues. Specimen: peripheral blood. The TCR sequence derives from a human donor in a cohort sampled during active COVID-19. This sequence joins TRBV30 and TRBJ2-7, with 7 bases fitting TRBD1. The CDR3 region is CAWSRHPGGYEQYF. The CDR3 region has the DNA TGTGCCTGGAGCCGACACCCAGGGGGTTACGAGCAGTACTTC.